A selection of T cell receptor beta chains follows, all from one sample in a study of CD8 T cells in ankylosing spondylitis. MiXCR was run by TCRdb on the 5' RACE reads, yielding one entry per CDR3 protein. Of hundreds of thousands of distinct CDR3 sequences listed, more than 25% are singletons. Sequenced: blood, either unsorted or a sorted T cell fraction (not recorded which). The receptors were sampled from a male donor with ankylosing spondylitis. Both conserved end residues are part of each CDR3. Each record gives: V gene, clone size, J gene, D gene, CDR3 DNA, CDR3 protein. D genes are given only for firm matches. Only part of the rows carry a size: once, few, many, or a class if the clone is expanded.

v_call: TRBV7-2
clone_size: NA
j_call: TRBJ2-2
d_call: NA
cdr3_nt: TGTGCCAGCAGCTCCAGCATTAACACCGGGGAGCTGTTTTTT
cdr3_aa: CASSSSINTGELFF

v_call: TRBV5-1
clone_size: NA
j_call: TRBJ2-1
d_call: NA
cdr3_nt: TGCGCCAGCAGCTTGCCGTCAGGGCTAGATGAGCAGTTCTTC
cdr3_aa: CASSLPSGLDEQFF

v_call: TRBV5-1
clone_size: NA
j_call: TRBJ2-7
d_call: TRBD2
cdr3_nt: TGCGCCAGCAGCTTGGGACTAGCGGAAAGCTCCTACGAGCAGTACTTC
cdr3_aa: CASSLGLAESSYEQYF

v_call: TRBV20-1
clone_size: NA
j_call: TRBJ1-2
d_call: NA
cdr3_nt: TGCAGTGCTAGTCATGTGCGGGGGCCTCTTCATAACTATGGCTACACCTTC
cdr3_aa: CSASHVRGPLHNYGYTF

v_call: TRBV6-1
clone_size: NA
j_call: TRBJ1-5
d_call: NA
cdr3_nt: TGTGCCAGCAGTCCGAGACCGGTTAGCAATCAGCCCCAGCATTTT
cdr3_aa: CASSPRPVSNQPQHF

v_call: TRBV11-2
clone_size: NA
j_call: TRBJ2-5
d_call: TRBD2
cdr3_nt: TGTGCCAGCAGCTTAGGGGCGGGAGGGTACCAAGAGACCCAGTACTTC
cdr3_aa: CASSLGAGGYQETQYF

v_call: TRBV20-1
clone_size: NA
j_call: TRBJ2-5
d_call: NA
cdr3_nt: TGCAGTGCTAGAGTGCAGCGCGAACAAGAGACCCAGTACTTC
cdr3_aa: CSARVQREQETQYF

v_call: TRBV28
clone_size: few
j_call: TRBJ2-7
d_call: NA
cdr3_nt: TGTGCCAGCAGTCCCCTGAGAGGGGTCGACTACGAGCAGTACTTC
cdr3_aa: CASSPLRGVDYEQYF

v_call: TRBV5-1
clone_size: many
j_call: TRBJ2-5
d_call: NA
cdr3_nt: TGCGCCAGCAGCTTTACCGAAGAGACCCAGTACTTC
cdr3_aa: CASSFTEETQYF

v_call: TRBV6-6
clone_size: NA
j_call: TRBJ1-1
d_call: NA
cdr3_nt: TGTGCCAGCAGTTACTCGAGTGGAAACCCGAACACTGAAGCTTTCTTT
cdr3_aa: CASSYSSGNPNTEAFF

v_call: TRBV19
clone_size: NA
j_call: TRBJ1-4
d_call: TRBD1
cdr3_nt: TGTGCCAGTAGTATGAGGACAGGGGTTGAAAAACTGTTTTTT
cdr3_aa: CASSMRTGVEKLFF

v_call: TRBV10-3
clone_size: NA
j_call: TRBJ2-7
d_call: TRBD2
cdr3_nt: TGTGCCATCAGTGAAGTCGCGGGAGGGAACGAGCAGTACTTC
cdr3_aa: CAISEVAGGNEQYF

v_call: TRBV5-1
clone_size: NA
j_call: TRBJ2-2
d_call: NA
cdr3_nt: TGCGTCAGCGGCATTCAGGTGACCGGGGAGCTGTTTTTT
cdr3_aa: CVSGIQVTGELFF

v_call: TRBV5-1
clone_size: many
j_call: TRBJ2-3
d_call: TRBD2
cdr3_nt: TGCGCCAGCAGCTTGGCCCTACGTGCGGGAGGAGGTACAGATACGCAGTATTTT
cdr3_aa: CASSLALRAGGGTDTQYF

v_call: TRBV27
clone_size: NA
j_call: TRBJ2-2
d_call: NA
cdr3_nt: TGTGCCAGCAGTTTAGGGGGGGGCGCGACTACCGGGGAGCTGTTTTTT
cdr3_aa: CASSLGGGATTGELFF

v_call: TRBV29-1
clone_size: NA
j_call: TRBJ2-4
d_call: NA
cdr3_nt: TGCAGCGCTGACGGACAACAGAACATTCAGTACTTC
cdr3_aa: CSADGQQNIQYF

v_call: TRBV3-1
clone_size: few
j_call: TRBJ2-1
d_call: NA
cdr3_nt: TGTGCCAGCAGTTATACTCTGACGACCTACAATGAGCAGTTCTTC
cdr3_aa: CASSYTLTTYNEQFF

v_call: TRBV5-1
clone_size: few
j_call: TRBJ2-5
d_call: TRBD1
cdr3_nt: TGCGCCAGCAGCGACCGGGACAGTCAAGAGACCCAGTACTTC
cdr3_aa: CASSDRDSQETQYF

v_call: TRBV3-1
clone_size: NA
j_call: TRBJ2-7
d_call: NA
cdr3_nt: TGTGCCAGCAGCCAAGAGTGGGGGGCGCAGTACTTC
cdr3_aa: CASSQEWGAQYF

v_call: TRBV7-2
clone_size: few
j_call: TRBJ2-1
d_call: TRBD2
cdr3_nt: TGTGCCAGCAGCCAAACTAGCGGGAGGTACAATGAGCAGTTCTTC
cdr3_aa: CASSQTSGRYNEQFF

v_call: TRBV4-2
clone_size: NA
j_call: TRBJ2-5
d_call: TRBD2
cdr3_nt: TGTGCCAGCAGCCAAGACGCGGGAGCAGAGACCCAGTACTTC
cdr3_aa: CASSQDAGAETQYF

v_call: TRBV7-8
clone_size: NA
j_call: TRBJ1-4
d_call: NA
cdr3_nt: TGTGCCAGCAGCCTAGCAGGTGAAGCTAATGAAAAACTGTTTTTT
cdr3_aa: CASSLAGEANEKLFF

v_call: TRBV12-3/TRBV12-4
clone_size: NA
j_call: TRBJ2-1
d_call: TRBD2
cdr3_nt: TGTGCCAGCAGTTCCACTAGCGGGGTGGGGAATGAGCAGTTCTTC
cdr3_aa: CASSSTSGVGNEQFF

v_call: TRBV4-1
clone_size: NA
j_call: TRBJ1-2
d_call: NA
cdr3_nt: TGCGCCAGCAGCCCAAGTTGGGGGAGCCATGGCTACACCTTC
cdr3_aa: CASSPSWGSHGYTF

v_call: TRBV2
clone_size: few
j_call: TRBJ1-2
d_call: NA
cdr3_nt: TGTGCCAGCAGTGAAGACAGGAGCTCCTATGGCTACACCTTC
cdr3_aa: CASSEDRSSYGYTF

v_call: TRBV4-1
clone_size: few
j_call: TRBJ2-1
d_call: TRBD2
cdr3_nt: TGCGCCAGCAGCCGGGGACTAGCGGTTTACAATGAGCAGTTCTTC
cdr3_aa: CASSRGLAVYNEQFF

v_call: TRBV3-1
clone_size: NA
j_call: TRBJ1-1
d_call: NA
cdr3_nt: TGTGCCAGCAGCGGTAGGAAAGCTTTCTTT
cdr3_aa: CASSGRKAFF

v_call: TRBV20-1
clone_size: NA
j_call: TRBJ2-3
d_call: TRBD2
cdr3_nt: TGCAGTGCCCCTAACCCGGCTAGCGGGAGCACAGATACGCAGTATTTT
cdr3_aa: CSAPNPASGSTDTQYF

v_call: TRBV5-1
clone_size: NA
j_call: TRBJ2-7
d_call: TRBD1
cdr3_nt: TGCGCCAGCAGCCCTGGGACAGGCGCAGAGCAGTACTTC
cdr3_aa: CASSPGTGAEQYF